This paragraph reports one TCR beta chain. The source of the sample is a study of blood T cell repertoires in COVID-19. On the study more broadly: Samples representing acute and convalescent COVID-19 were sourced from the United States, Italy and Spain. In each case, the material was cDNA or gDNA derived from T cells, B-cell-depleted T cells, or PBMCs.

The method was immunoSEQ multiplex PCR; TCRdb's version includes in-frame clones alone and lacks a portion of them. The table records 400,000 to 450,000 clones, less than 95% of them present only once. The study recruited people aged 18 to 89 years across roughly 23 US areas. Allocation to cohorts depended on clinical history reported by the participants. Germline CDR1 reads SGHKS; CDR2 reads YYEKEE (reference sequence). V was trimmed by 4 bases and J by 3 bases, leaving 14 bases between them. The CDR3 runs to 14 residues. Sequenced input: PBMCs or T cells enriched from blood (not recorded which). The source of this sequence is a young man who had recovered from COVID-19. V and J are TRBV5-5 and TRBJ2-7, with D perhaps TRBD1 (7 bases). DNA of the CDR3: TGTGCCAGCAGCCGGCCGGGGGACAGCTACGAGCAGTACTTC. As protein: CASSRPGDSYEQYF.